Below are 12 T cell receptor beta chains sequenced from a single sample in a study of radiotherapy plus CTLA-4 blockade in lung cancer listed by TCRdb under 2018. Preparation of the library involved the immunoSEQ multiplex PCR assay. Drawn from immuneACCESS, this table holds only the in-frame rearrangements with V and J called that TCRdb kept. Clones are partly lost; checked studies trace under half to an unresolved V gene and leave the rest unexplained. In all, the sample holds 90,000 or so clones, and 80% to 85% of those were seen once. In total, the top ten clones hold 0.82% of the sample. The sample here was peripheral blood, taken from a patient treated with radiotherapy plus ipilimumab. The receptor source for this set is a human donor with non-small cell lung cancer who had stable disease on radiotherapy plus ipilimumab.

CDR3 in DNA: TGTGGGAGCGGGACTAGCGGGAGTTCGGAGCAGTTCTTC. Translating gives CGSGTSGSSEQFF. The genes are TRBV7-6 and TRBJ2-1; 14 bases map to TRBD2. This CDR3 comprises 13 residues. Germline CDR1 reads SGHVS; CDR2 reads FNYEAQ.

This clone has just a few counts. The rearrangement joins TRBV6-6 to TRBJ1-5; a possible D gene is TRBD1 (5 bases). Germline loops: CDR1 MNHNY, CDR2 SVGAGI (reference sequence). The CDR3 runs to 13 residues. With 2 bases removed from V and 7 bases from J, the gap between germline ends came to 9 bases. The CDR3 bases are TGTGCCAGCAGTTACGAGAGGGGCCAGCCCCAGCATTTT. Protein: CASSYERGQPQHF.

The rearrangement uses TRBV5-1 and TRBJ1-2; D remains ambiguous. The CDR3 is 14 amino acids. With 6 bases removed from V and 0 bases from J, the gap between germline ends came to 12 bases. CDR1 is SGHRS and CDR2 is YFSETQ in the germline V gene. The CDR3 nucleotides read TGCGCCAGCACCTCAGAAAACGCTAACTATGGCTACACCTTC. Residues: CASTSENANYGYTF. The complete variable domain, with remaining parts taken from reference TRBV5-1 and TRBJ1-2, reads KAGVTQTPRYLIKTRGQQVTLSCSPISGHRSVSWYQQTPGQGLQFLFEYFSETQRNKGNFPGRFSGRQFSNSRSEMNVSTLELGDSALYLCASTSENANYGYTFGSGTRLTVV.

This chain links TRBV28 with TRBJ1-1; D possibly corresponds to TRBD1 (6 bases). Looked up from germline, CDR1 is MDHEN and CDR2 is SYDVKM. V lost 7 bases and J 7 bases, leaving 16 bases between the germline ends. The CDR3 consists of 13 residues. In DNA form, the CDR3 reads TGTGCCAGCATGTTACAGGGTTGGAGTGAAGCTTTCTTT. Residues: CASMLQGWSEAFF.

The chain uses TRBV21-1 and TRBJ1-1. TRBV21-1 is flagged as a pseudogene. The CDR3 contains 15 residues. DNA for the CDR3: TGTGCCAGCAGCAAATCTGGGGTTCGGAACACTGAAGCTTTCTTT. This translates into CASSKSGVRNTEAFF.

V usage is TRBV18 and J usage is TRBJ2-2, with D tentatively TRBD1 or TRBD2 (5 bases each). The CDR3 has 15 amino acids. Germline V gives CDR1 KGHSH, CDR2 LQKENI. V was cut by 0 bases and J by 6 bases, with 11 bases left in between. CDR3 nucleotides: TGTGCCAGCTCACCACCGAGGCAGGGAGCCGGGGAGCTGTTTTTT. It codes for CASSPPRQGAGELFF.

The chain couples TRBV28 to TRBJ2-1; 8 bases are a match to TRBD1. The V and J ends lost 5 bases and 0 bases, in that order; junction bases with no gene match: 6. The length of the CDR3 is 16 residues. CDR1 MDHEN and CDR2 SYDVKM come from the germline V gene. CDR3 in amino acids: CASSPRTGSSYNEQFF. In nucleotides, the CDR3 is TGTGCCAGCAGTCCCAGGACAGGGAGCTCCTACAATGAGCAGTTCTTC.

The chain carries TRBV6-1 and TRBJ2-5; 7 bases are shared with TRBD2. The CDR3 spans 14 residues. Germline trimming cut 1 base from V and 1 base from J; bases unmatched to any gene: 0. The germline V gene encodes CDR1 MNHNS and CDR2 SASEGT. The CDR3 DNA is TGTGCCAGCAGTGAAGGGGGGGGCCAAGAGACCCAGTACTTC. Translating gives CASSEGGGQETQYF.

This clone has just one count. The chain combines TRBV27 with TRBJ2-7, with 11 bases fitting TRBD2. Trimming took 7 bases from V and 0 from J; bases not matched to a gene: 5. The V gene's germline CDR1 is MNHEY and CDR2 SMNVEV (reference sequence). The CDR3 sequence is 15 residues long. The CDR3 DNA sequence: TGTGCCAGCATAAATCTAGCGGGAGGCTCCTACGAGCAGTACTTC. Its translation is CASINLAGGSYEQYF.

This clone has a handful of counts. V usage is TRBV5-6 and J usage is TRBJ1-4; D unresolved. V was trimmed by 0 bases and J by 5 bases, leaving 8 bases between them. The CDR3 has 14 amino acids. Germline CDR1 reads SGHDT; CDR2 reads YYEEEE. The CDR3 region is CASSLDQMNEKLFF. DNA for the CDR3: TGTGCCAGCAGCTTGGACCAGATGAATGAAAAACTGTTTTTT.

CDR3 DNA sequence: TGCGCCAGCTCGCCTGGGACATCCTTTTCTGGAAACACCATATATTTT. Residues: CASSPGTSFSGNTIYF. This chain links TRBV5-1 with TRBJ1-3; the D gene is possibly TRBD1 (6 bases). The CDR3 totals 16 residues. The ends were cut back, 7 bases at V and 1 base at J, with 18 bases in the middle. Per the germline V gene, CDR1 is SGHRS and CDR2 is YFSETQ.

In DNA form, the CDR3 reads TGTGCCAGCAGGATGGGACCCGGCACAGATACGCAGTATTTT. Translating gives CASRMGPGTDTQYF. The genes are TRBV6-1 and TRBJ2-3, with D tentatively TRBD1 or TRBD2 (5 bases each). In germline, CDR1 is MNHNS, CDR2 SASEGT. This CDR3 spans 14 amino acids. V was shortened by 6 bases and J by 1 base, with 11 bases between the two germline ends.